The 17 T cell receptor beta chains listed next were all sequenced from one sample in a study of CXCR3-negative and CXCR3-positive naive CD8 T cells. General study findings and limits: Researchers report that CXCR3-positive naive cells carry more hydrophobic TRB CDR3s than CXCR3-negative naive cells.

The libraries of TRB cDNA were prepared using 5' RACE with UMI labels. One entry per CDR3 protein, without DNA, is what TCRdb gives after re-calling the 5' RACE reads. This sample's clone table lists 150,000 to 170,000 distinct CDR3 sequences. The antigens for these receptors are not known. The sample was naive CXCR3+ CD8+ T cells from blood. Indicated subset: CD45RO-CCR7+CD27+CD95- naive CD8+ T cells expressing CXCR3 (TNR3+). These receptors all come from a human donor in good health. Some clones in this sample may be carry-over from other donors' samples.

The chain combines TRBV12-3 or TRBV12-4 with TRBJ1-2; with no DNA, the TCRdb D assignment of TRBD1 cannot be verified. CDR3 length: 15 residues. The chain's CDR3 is CASSLGQWENYGYTF.

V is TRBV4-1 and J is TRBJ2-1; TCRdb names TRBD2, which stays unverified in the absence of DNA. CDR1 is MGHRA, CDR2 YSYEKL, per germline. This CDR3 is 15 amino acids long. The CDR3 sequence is CASSQLSGGYNEQFF.

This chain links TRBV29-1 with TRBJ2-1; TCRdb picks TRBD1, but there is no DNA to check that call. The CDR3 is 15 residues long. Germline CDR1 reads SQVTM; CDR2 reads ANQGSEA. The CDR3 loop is CSANDRARKGGEQFF.

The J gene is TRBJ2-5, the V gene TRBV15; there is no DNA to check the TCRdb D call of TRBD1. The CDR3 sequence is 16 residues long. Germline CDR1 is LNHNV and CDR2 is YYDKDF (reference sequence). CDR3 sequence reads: CATSRERGWGQETQYF.

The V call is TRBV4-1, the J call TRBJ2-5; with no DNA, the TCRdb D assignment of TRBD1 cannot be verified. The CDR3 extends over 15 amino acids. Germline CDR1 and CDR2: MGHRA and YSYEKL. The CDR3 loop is CASSQDPGGRETQYF.

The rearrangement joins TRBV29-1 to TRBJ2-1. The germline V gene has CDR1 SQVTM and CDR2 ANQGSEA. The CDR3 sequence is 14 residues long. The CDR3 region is CSVERQDSYNEQFF.

CDR3 sequence reads: CASSFHSGASYNEQFF. The V and J genes are TRBV7-6 and TRBJ2-1; TCRdb proposes TRBD2, but this gene call is untestable without DNA. This CDR3 has 16 amino acids. Per the germline V gene, CDR1 is SGHVS and CDR2 is FNYEAQ.

The chain's CDR3 is CASSSQFIRQVVETQYF. The chain joins TRBV28 to TRBJ2-5; TCRdb reports TRBD1, a call that lacks DNA to check it against. Germline CDR1 is MDHEN and CDR2 is SYDVKM. The CDR3 runs 17 residues.

The CDR3 protein is CASSQEFKTGGTDTQYF. The chain carries TRBV4-2 and TRBJ2-3; TCRdb designates TRBD1, a call that cannot be tested without DNA. The CDR3 is made up of 17 amino acids. Germline-derived CDR1 and CDR2 are LGHNA and YNFKEQ.

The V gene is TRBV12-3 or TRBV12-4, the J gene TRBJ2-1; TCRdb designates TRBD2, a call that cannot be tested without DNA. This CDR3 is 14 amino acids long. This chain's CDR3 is CASSLSGGRNEQFF.

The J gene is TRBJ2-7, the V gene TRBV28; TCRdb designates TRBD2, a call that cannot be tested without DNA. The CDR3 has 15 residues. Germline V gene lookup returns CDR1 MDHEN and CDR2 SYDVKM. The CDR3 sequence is CASSFSGVGTYEQYF.

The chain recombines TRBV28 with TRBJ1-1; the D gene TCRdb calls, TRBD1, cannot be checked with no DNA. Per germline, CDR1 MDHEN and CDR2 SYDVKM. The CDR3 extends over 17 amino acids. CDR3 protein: CASSLPGYFPRNTEAFF.

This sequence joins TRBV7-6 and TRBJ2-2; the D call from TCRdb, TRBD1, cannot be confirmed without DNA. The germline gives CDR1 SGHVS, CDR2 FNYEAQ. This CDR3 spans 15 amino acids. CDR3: CASSPQGQGGGELFF.

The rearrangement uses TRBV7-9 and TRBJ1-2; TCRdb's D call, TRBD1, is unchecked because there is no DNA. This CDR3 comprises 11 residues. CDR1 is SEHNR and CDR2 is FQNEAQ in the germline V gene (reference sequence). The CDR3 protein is CASNHRDGYTF.

CDR3 protein: CASSLDRGPPYEQYF. The chain is built from TRBV5-1 and TRBJ2-7; as DNA is missing, the TRBD1 call by TCRdb cannot be tested. This CDR3 comprises 15 residues. Germline loops: CDR1 SGHRS, CDR2 YFSETQ.

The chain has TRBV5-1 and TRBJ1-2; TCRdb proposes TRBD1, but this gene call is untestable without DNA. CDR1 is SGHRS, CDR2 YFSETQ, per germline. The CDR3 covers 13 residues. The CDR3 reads CASSFPGQIDYTF.

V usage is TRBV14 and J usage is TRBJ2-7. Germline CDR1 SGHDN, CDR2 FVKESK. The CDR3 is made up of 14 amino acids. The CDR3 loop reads CASSQDSGTYEQYF. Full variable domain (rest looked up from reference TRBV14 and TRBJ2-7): EAGVTQFPSHSVIEKGQTVTLRCDPISGHDNLYWYRRVMGKEIKFLLHFVKESKQDESGMPNNRFLAERTGGTYSTLKVQPAELEDSGVYFCASSQDSGTYEQYFGPGTRLTVT.